This TCR beta chain was retrieved from a study of CD8 T cells in Susac syndrome. Sequencing of TCR beta was performed on blood CD8+ T cells and on blood CD4+ T cells. The multiple sclerosis control group was made up of treatment-naive patients with stable or active relapsing-remitting disease. Random-hexamer reverse transcription was applied to roughly 0.45 to 1 ug RNA. TCRdb used MiXCR to reprocess the immunoSEQ multiplex PCR reads, holding one entry per CDR3 protein. The sample includes almost 450,000 distinct CDR3 sequences, more than 80% of them seen just once. The specimen sequenced was CD8+ T cells from PBMCs. This TCR was sampled from a human donor with multiple sclerosis.

The CDR3 nucleotides read TGCGCCAGCAGCATGGGACAGGTAGATGAAAAACTGTTTTTT. Residues: CASSMGQVDEKLFF. This rearrangement joins TRBV5-1 to TRBJ1-4, with TRBD1 matching 8 bases. Germline CDR1 SGHRS, CDR2 YFSETQ. The CDR3 totals 14 residues. The V and J ends lost 4 bases and 6 bases, in that order; junction bases with no gene match: 5.